This note documents a single T cell receptor beta chain sequence. This sample stems from a study of PD-L1 blockade in urothelial cancer. Study summary: Patients' prior chemotherapy regimens numbered 0 to 3.

The data were produced by immunoSEQ multiplex PCR, yet TCRdb's version contains in-frame clones alone and is incomplete. The sample lists tens of thousands of clones; around four fifths were seen once. Germline V lookup: CDR1 SGHKS, CDR2 YYEKEE (reference sequence). This CDR3 region has 14 residues. The ends were cut back, 3 bases at V and 1 base at J, with 8 bases in the middle. The specimen comprised PBMCs, sampled around atezolizumab (anti-PD-L1) treatment. V is TRBV5-5 and J is TRBJ1-3; perhaps TRBD1 as D (6 bases). This TCR derives from a man aged 65 to 85 with urothelial cancer. CDR3 protein: CASSSTGSGNTIYF. As DNA, the CDR3 is TGTGCCAGCAGCTCCACAGGGTCTGGAAACACCATATATTTT.